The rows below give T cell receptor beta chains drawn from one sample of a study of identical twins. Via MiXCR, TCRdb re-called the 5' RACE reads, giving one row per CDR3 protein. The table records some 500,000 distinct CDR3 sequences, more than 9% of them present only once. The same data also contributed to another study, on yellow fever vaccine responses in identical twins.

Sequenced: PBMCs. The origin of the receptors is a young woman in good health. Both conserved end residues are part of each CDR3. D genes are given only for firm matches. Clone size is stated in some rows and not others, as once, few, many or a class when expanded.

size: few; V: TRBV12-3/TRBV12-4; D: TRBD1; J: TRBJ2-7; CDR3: CASSLGQGSYYEQYF; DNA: TGTGCCAGCAGTTTAGGACAGGGCTCCTACTACGAGCAGTACTTC
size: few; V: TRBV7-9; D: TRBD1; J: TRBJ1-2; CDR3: CASSLEGQYYGYTF; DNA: TGTGCCAGCAGCTTAGAGGGACAGTACTATGGCTACACCTTC
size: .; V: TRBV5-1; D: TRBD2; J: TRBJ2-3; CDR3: CASSLPGTSQTDTQYF; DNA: TGCGCCAGCAGCTTGCCCGGGACTAGCCAAACAGATACGCAGTATTTT
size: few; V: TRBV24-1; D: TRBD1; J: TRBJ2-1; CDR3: CATSDPKPGQGYNEQFF; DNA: TGTGCCACCAGTGACCCGAAGCCGGGACAGGGCTACAATGAGCAGTTCTTC
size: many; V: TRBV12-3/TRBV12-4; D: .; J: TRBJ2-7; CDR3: CASSLRQHYEQYF; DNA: TGTGCCAGCAGTTTGCGGCAGCACTACGAGCAGTACTTC
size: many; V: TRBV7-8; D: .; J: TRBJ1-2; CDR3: CASSPRTEGVNYGYTF; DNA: TGTGCCAGCAGCCCCAGGACAGAGGGGGTTAACTATGGCTACACCTTC
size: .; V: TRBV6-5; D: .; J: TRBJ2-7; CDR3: CASSYSSTGYEQYF; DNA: TGTGCCAGCAGTTACTCGAGCACAGGGTACGAGCAGTACTTC
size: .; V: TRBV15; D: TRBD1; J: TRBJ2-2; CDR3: CATSRATGTGIGELFF; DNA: TGTGCCACCAGCAGAGCCACCGGGACAGGGATTGGGGAGCTGTTTTTT
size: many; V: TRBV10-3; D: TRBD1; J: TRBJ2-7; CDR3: CAISLSTGPDEQYF; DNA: TGTGCCATCAGCCTCTCGACAGGGCCTGACGAGCAGTACTTC
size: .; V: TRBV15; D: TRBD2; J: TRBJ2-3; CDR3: CATSGGTSGHTDTQYF; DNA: TGTGCCACCAGCGGCGGGACTAGCGGCCACACAGATACGCAGTATTTT
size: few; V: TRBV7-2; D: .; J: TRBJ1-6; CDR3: CASSLFFDRAYSPLHF; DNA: TGTGCCAGCAGCTTATTTTTCGACAGAGCCTATTCACCCCTCCACTTT
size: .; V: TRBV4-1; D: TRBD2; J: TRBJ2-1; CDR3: CASSQDPSGSSDNEQFF; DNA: TGCGCCAGCAGCCAAGACCCTAGCGGGAGTTCTGACAATGAGCAGTTCTTC
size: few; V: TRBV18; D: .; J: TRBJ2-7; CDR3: CASSPGVSYEQYF; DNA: TGTGCCAGCTCACCAGGGGTTAGCTACGAGCAGTACTTC
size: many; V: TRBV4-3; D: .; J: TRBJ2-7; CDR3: CASSQVVGFDEQYF; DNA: TGCGCCAGCAGCCAAGTCGTAGGGTTCGACGAGCAGTACTTC
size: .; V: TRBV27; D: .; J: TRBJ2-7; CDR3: CASRQPHAVGEQYF; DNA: TGTGCCAGTCGACAGCCCCATGCAGTGGGCGAGCAGTACTTC
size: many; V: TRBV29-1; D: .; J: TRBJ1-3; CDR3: CSVGDILSGNTIYF; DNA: TGCAGCGTTGGGGACATACTCTCTGGAAACACCATATATTTT
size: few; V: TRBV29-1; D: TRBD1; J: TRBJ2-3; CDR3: CSARRGTGSRGTDTQYF; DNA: TGCAGCGCCCGGCGTGGGACAGGGAGTAGAGGCACAGATACGCAGTATTTT
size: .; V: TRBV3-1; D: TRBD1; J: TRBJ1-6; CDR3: CASSTPGQGNSPLHF; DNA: TGTGCCAGCAGCACCCCGGGACAGGGAAATTCACCCCTCCACTTT
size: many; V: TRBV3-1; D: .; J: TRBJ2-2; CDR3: CASSPQGPNTGELFF; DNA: TGTGCCAGCAGCCCACAGGGCCCGAACACCGGGGAGCTGTTTTTT
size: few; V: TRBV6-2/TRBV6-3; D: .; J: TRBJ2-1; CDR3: CASRASGGAYNEQFF; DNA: TGTGCCAGCAGAGCTTCAGGGGGGGCCTACAATGAGCAGTTCTTC
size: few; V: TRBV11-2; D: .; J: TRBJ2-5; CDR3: CASSLTAGPPETQYF; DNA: TGTGCCAGCAGTCTCACCGCAGGGCCCCCAGAGACCCAGTACTTC
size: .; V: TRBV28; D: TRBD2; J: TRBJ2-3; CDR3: CASRRSGIAEDTQYF; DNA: TGTGCCAGCAGAAGAAGCGGGATTGCGGAAGATACGCAGTATTTT
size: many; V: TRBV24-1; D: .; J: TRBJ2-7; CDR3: CATSTSTKGQEDEQYF; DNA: TGTGCCACCAGTACATCAACTAAGGGGCAGGAGGACGAGCAGTACTTC
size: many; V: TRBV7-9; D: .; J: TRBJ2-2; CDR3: CASSFPLNTGELFF; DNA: TGTGCCAGCAGCTTTCCCTTAAACACCGGGGAGCTGTTTTTT
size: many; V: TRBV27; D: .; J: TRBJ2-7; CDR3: CASSPGPTYEQYF; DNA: TGTGCCAGCAGTCCCGGGCCCACCTACGAGCAGTACTTC
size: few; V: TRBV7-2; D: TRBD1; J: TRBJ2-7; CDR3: CASSPNTGGYEQYF; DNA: TGTGCCAGCAGCCCGAATACAGGGGGCTACGAGCAGTACTTC
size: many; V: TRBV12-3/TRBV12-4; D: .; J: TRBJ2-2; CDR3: CASITVSNTGELFF; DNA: TGTGCCAGCATTACGGTTTCGAACACCGGGGAGCTGTTTTTT
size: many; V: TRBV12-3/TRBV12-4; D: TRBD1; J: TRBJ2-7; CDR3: CASRETGKSSYEQYF; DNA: TGTGCCAGCAGAGAGACAGGGAAAAGCTCCTACGAGCAGTACTTC
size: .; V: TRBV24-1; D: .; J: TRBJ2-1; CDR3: CATSDGWGNEQFF; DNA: TGTGCCACCAGTGACGGCTGGGGCAATGAGCAGTTCTTC
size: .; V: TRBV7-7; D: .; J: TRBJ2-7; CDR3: CASSLVSPGSSYEQYF; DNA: TGTGCTAGCAGCTTAGTCTCCCCGGGGAGCTCCTACGAGCAGTACTTC
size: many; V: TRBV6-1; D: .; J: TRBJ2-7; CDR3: CASSEGVAAPYEQYF; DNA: TGTGCCAGCAGTGAAGGAGTAGCGGCCCCCTACGAGCAGTACTTC
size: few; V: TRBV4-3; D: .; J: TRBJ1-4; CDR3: CASRQRPGEKLFF; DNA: TGCGCCAGCAGGCAGAGACCCGGTGAAAAACTGTTTTTT
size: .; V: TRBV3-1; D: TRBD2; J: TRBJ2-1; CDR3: CASSQDRTSVAEQFF; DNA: TGTGCCAGCAGCCAAGATCGGACTAGCGTGGCTGAGCAGTTCTTC
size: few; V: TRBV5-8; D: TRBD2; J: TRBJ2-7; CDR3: CASSPSGDPSYEQYF; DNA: TGTGCCAGCAGCCCTAGCGGAGACCCTTCCTACGAGCAGTACTTC
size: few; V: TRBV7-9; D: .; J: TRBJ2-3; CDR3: CASSFPPAAPSVRTQYF; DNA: TGTGCCAGCAGCTTTCCCCCCGCCGCCCCCTCGGTCAGGACGCAGTATTTT
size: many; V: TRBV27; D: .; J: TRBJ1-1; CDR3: CASQSNTEAFF; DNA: TGTGCCAGCCAGTCCAACACTGAAGCTTTCTTT
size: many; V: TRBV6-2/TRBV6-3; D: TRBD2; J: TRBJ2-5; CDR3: CASSYPTSGLQETQYF; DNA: TGTGCCAGCAGTTACCCGACTAGCGGATTACAAGAGACCCAGTACTTC
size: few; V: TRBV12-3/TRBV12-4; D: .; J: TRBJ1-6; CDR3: CASREYNSPLHF; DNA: TGTGCCAGCAGAGAGTATAATTCACCCCTCCACTTT
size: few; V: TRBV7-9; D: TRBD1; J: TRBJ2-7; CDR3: CASSVNRGRLYEQYF; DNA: TGTGCCAGCAGCGTAAACAGGGGAAGGCTGTACGAGCAGTACTTC
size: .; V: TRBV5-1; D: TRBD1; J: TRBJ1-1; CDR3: CASTNQGGLNTEAFF; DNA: TGCGCCAGCACTAACCAGGGGGGGCTGAACACTGAAGCTTTCTTT
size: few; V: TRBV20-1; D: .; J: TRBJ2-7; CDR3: CSAGQGPSYEQYF; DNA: TGCAGTGCCGGGCAGGGACCCTCCTACGAGCAGTACTTC
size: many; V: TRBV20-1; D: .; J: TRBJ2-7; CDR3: CSAGKGIRAYEQYF; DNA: TGCAGTGCTGGAAAGGGGATTAGAGCGTACGAGCAGTACTTC
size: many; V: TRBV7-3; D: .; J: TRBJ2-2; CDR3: CASSLTRNTGELFF; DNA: TGTGCCAGCAGCTTAACCAGGAACACCGGGGAGCTGTTTTTT
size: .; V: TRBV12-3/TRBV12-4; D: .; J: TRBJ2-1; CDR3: CASSFGDSYNEQFF; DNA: TGTGCCAGCAGTTTCGGGGACTCATACAATGAGCAGTTCTTC
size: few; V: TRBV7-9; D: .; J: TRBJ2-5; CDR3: CASSFRLNETQYF; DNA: TGTGCCAGCAGCTTCCGCCTCAATGAGACCCAGTACTTC
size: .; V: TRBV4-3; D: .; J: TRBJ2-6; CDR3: CASSQGGPSGANVLTF; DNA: TGCGCCAGCAGCCAAGGAGGCCCCTCTGGGGCCAACGTCCTGACTTTC
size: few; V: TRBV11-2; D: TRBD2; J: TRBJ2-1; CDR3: CASSLGIRDYSYNEQFF; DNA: TGTGCCAGCAGCTTAGGAATCCGGGACTATTCCTACAATGAGCAGTTCTTC